The rows below give T cell receptor beta chains drawn from one sample of a study of blood T cell repertoires in COVID-19. Clones were read by immunoSEQ multiplex PCR, and TCRdb kept only the in-frame ones, dropping some. Of roughly 43,000 clones in the sample, 69% were seen once. Sequenced material: peripheral blood. The receptors shown here come from a man aged 80 or over with acute or convalescent COVID-19. The CDR3 runs from the conserved cysteine through the conserved F or W. Each record gives: D gene, V gene, J gene, clone size, CDR3 DNA, CDR3 protein. The D gene is left open where the match is weak. The size field is filled for only some rows; it gives once, few, many or a size class.

-	TRBV27	TRBJ1-2	-	TGTGCCAGCAGTTTTAGGAGCAGGGACTATGGCTACACCTTC	CASSFRSRDYGYTF
TRBD1	TRBV6-6	TRBJ1-1	-	TGTGCCAGCAGTCACCCCGGGACAGCCAGTCTTGAAGCTTTCTTT	CASSHPGTASLEAFF
TRBD1	TRBV5-1	TRBJ1-4	-	TGCGCCAGCAGTCAGCAGGGCCAGGGGGCGGCTAATGAAAAACTGTTTTTT	CASSQQGQGAANEKLFF
-	TRBV4-1	TRBJ2-7	-	TGCGCCAGCAGCCAAGGAGGCTTCCGTGGGGAGCAGTACTTC	CASSQGGFRGEQYF
TRBD1	TRBV19	TRBJ2-1	few	TGTGCCAGTAGTGTTACAGGGGGAGCAAATGAGCAGTTCTTC	CASSVTGGANEQFF
TRBD1	TRBV25-1	TRBJ1-2	-	TGTGCCAGCAGTCCCGCAGGGGGCGCGGGCTATGGCTACACCTTC	CASSPAGGAGYGYTF
TRBD2	TRBV10-2	TRBJ2-7	-	TGCGCCAGCAGCCCTCCGGGACTAGCGGGAGGGTTAACCTACGAGCAGTACTTC	CASSPPGLAGGLTYEQYF
TRBD2	TRBV7-2	TRBJ2-7	-	TGTGCCAGCGAGGGGAGGGCCAGCGACGAGCAGTACTTC	CASEGRASDEQYF
-	TRBV6-6	TRBJ1-2	-	TGTGCCAGCAGTCTCAATCCCGCGACAGCGTCATGGGAAGATGGCTACACCTTC	CASSLNPATASWEDGYTF
-	TRBV19	TRBJ2-1	-	TGTGCCAGTAGTAAGACAGTTCACGAAGACAATGAGCAGTTCTTC	CASSKTVHEDNEQFF
TRBD2	TRBV6-6	TRBJ2-7	few	TGTGCCAGCATCGAAAGCGGGAGGAGGAACGAGCAGTACTTC	CASIESGRRNEQYF
TRBD1	TRBV18	TRBJ1-4	-	TGTGCCAGCTCACGTTTGGGGACAGGGCCTGAAAAACTGTTTTTT	CASSRLGTGPEKLFF
TRBD1	TRBV18	TRBJ1-6	-	TGTGCCAGCTCACCCCGGACAGGGGAAGCTTCACCCCTCCACTTT	CASSPRTGEASPLHF
TRBD1	TRBV6-2/TRBV6-3	TRBJ2-2	-	TGTGCCAGCAGTGACCGGGACAGGGGAGGAACCGGGGAGCTGTTTTTT	CASSDRDRGGTGELFF
-	TRBV5-4	TRBJ2-1	-	TGTGCCAGCAGCCTCACAGATGAGCAGTTCTTC	CASSLTDEQFF
TRBD2	TRBV5-4	TRBJ2-2	-	TGTGCCAGCAGCTTGGAGGGACTAGCTACCGGGGAGCTGTTTTTT	CASSLEGLATGELFF
TRBD1	TRBV27	TRBJ2-2	-	TGTGCCAGCAGAAACAGGACAGGGGGCCGAGTAGGTACCGGGGAGCTGTTTTTT	CASRNRTGGRVGTGELFF
-	TRBV6-6	TRBJ2-7	-	TGTGCCAGCAGTTACCTAGTCGGATACGAGCAGTACTTC	CASSYLVGYEQYF
-	TRBV7-8	TRBJ2-7	-	TGTGCCAGCAGCTCTCAGACGGGGAGCTCCTACGAGCAGTACTTC	CASSSQTGSSYEQYF
TRBD1	TRBV29-1	TRBJ1-1	-	TGCAGCGTTTCCCAGGGGGACACTGAAGCTTTCTTT	CSVSQGDTEAFF
TRBD1	TRBV19	TRBJ1-2	-	TGTGCCAGTAGTATACAGGGGGCGAGGAACTATGGCTACACCTTC	CASSIQGARNYGYTF
-	TRBV10-3	TRBJ2-1	-	TGTGCCACCAGGGGGGGACTGCAGTTCTTC	CATRGGLQFF
TRBD2	TRBV13	TRBJ2-7	-	TGTGCCAGCAGCTTAGGCCCTGGCGGGAGCTCCTACGAGCAGTACTTC	CASSLGPGGSSYEQYF
-	TRBV13	TRBJ1-1	-	TGCGCCAGCGAGGGGGGGGACACTGAAGCTTTCTTT	CASEGGDTEAFF
-	TRBV3-1/TRBV3-2	TRBJ2-5	-	TGTGCCAGCAGCTCCTTGACACTCCAAGAGACCCAGTACTTC	CASSSLTLQETQYF
TRBD1	TRBV6-5	TRBJ2-5	-	TGTGCCAGCAGTGACTCCGGGACAGCCCAAGAGACCCAGTACTTC	CASSDSGTAQETQYF
-	TRBV5-6	TRBJ2-1	-	TGTGCCAGCAGCTTACAGGTCAATGAGCAGTTCTTC	CASSLQVNEQFF
TRBD1	TRBV29-1	TRBJ2-1	-	TGCAGCGTTGATCACCGGGACAGGGGAACCTACAATGAGCAGTTCTTC	CSVDHRDRGTYNEQFF
-	TRBV15	TRBJ1-1	few	TGTGCCACCAGCATGGGGGGTCTGTACACTGAAGCTTTCTTT	CATSMGGLYTEAFF
-	TRBV11-3	TRBJ1-1	once	TGTGCCAGCAGCTCTACTCCGTGGAACACTGAAGCTTTCTTT	CASSSTPWNTEAFF